Sequencing of this T cell receptor beta chain was carried out in a study of cytomegalovirus exposure and HLA in healthy donors. Study-wide results and caveats: Most sequenced TCRs were rare (though some public TCRs occurred in many donors). Exclusion applied to some V segments, including TRBV6-2 and TRBV6-3, as they were indistinguishable. Researchers reported in a later analysis that a missense DCLRE1C variant was tied to TCR beta V- and J-gene trimming.

For this clone: Its antigen remains unidentified.

V shed 6 bases and J 4 bases; nucleotides not matched to a gene: 3. Germline V gene data show CDR1 as LNHDA and CDR2 as SQIVND (reference sequence). The CDR3 runs to 13 residues. Vbeta (60) and Jbeta (13) primers were used in the PCR. Measured with immunoSEQ multiplex PCR; TCRdb has only the in-frame clones, and not every one. The listing records about 74,000 clones. The V call is TRBV19, the J call TRBJ2-3, with 8 bases that match TRBD2. The sample was PBMCs. The TCR comes from a female donor in good health and CMV-seropositive. The CDR3: CASRGLGSDTQYF. CDR3 coding DNA: TGTGCCAGTAGGGGACTAGGCTCAGATACGCAGTATTTT.